What follows are 2 T cell receptor beta chains derived from one specimen sequenced in a study of OX40 agonist ivuxolimab in advanced cancers. Sequenced by immunoSEQ multiplex PCR; TCRdb stores in-frame clones only, minus some. The sample shows 50,000 to 65,000 clones, roughly 91% of them seen only once. The sample in question was CD4+ or CD8+ T cells sorted from blood, obtained in a trial of the OX40 agonist ivuxolimab. The receptor set was obtained from an adult with an advanced solid tumor such as melanoma, head and neck, liver or kidney cancer.

The chain joins TRBV15 to TRBJ2-3; D is perhaps TRBD1 or TRBD2 (5 bases each). The germline V gene encodes CDR1 LNHNV and CDR2 YYDKDF (reference sequence). This CDR3 has 16 amino acids. Trimming took off 1 base at V and 4 bases at J, with 15 bases between the two ends. CDR3 DNA sequence: TGTGCCACCAGCAGAGTATCCGGGACCGGATCAGATACGCAGTATTTT. Protein product: CATSRVSGTGSDTQYF.

This chain joins TRBV2 and TRBJ2-5; tentative D call: TRBD1 (6 bases). Trimming removed 7 bases at V and 2 bases at J, with 11 bases between. The germline V gene has CDR1 SNHLY and CDR2 FYNNEI. The CDR3 totals 13 residues. The CDR3 DNA reads as TGTGCCAGCACCAGGGGCAGACAAGAGACCCAGTACTTC. This translates into CASTRGRQETQYF.